This T cell receptor beta chain was observed in a study of identical twins. Whole-study results and caveats: Twin sharing of out-of-frame TCR alpha was underestimated by models in monozygotic pairs. The more abundant beta clonotypes in cord blood had fewer insertions, and memory repertoires did not show this.

TCRdb reprocessed the 5' RACE reads via MiXCR and lists one record per CDR3 protein. The repertoire consists of some 1,700,000 distinct CDR3 sequences, with more than 30% occurring once and the leading ten covering about 0.27%. This clonotype has a handful of counts. Its antigen is unknown. The sample was cord blood. The sequence was collected from a newborn girl in good health.

CDR3 nucleotide sequence: TGTGCCAGCAGTTACGGCGGACTACCCTACAATGAGCAGTTCTTC. Its translation: CASSYGGLPYNEQFF. The rearrangement uses TRBV6-6 and TRBJ2-1; a possible D gene is TRBD2 (6 bases). The CDR3 sequence is 15 residues long. V dropped 2 bases and J dropped 2 bases, with 10 bases sitting between them. Germline loops: CDR1 MNHNY, CDR2 SVGAGI (reference sequence).